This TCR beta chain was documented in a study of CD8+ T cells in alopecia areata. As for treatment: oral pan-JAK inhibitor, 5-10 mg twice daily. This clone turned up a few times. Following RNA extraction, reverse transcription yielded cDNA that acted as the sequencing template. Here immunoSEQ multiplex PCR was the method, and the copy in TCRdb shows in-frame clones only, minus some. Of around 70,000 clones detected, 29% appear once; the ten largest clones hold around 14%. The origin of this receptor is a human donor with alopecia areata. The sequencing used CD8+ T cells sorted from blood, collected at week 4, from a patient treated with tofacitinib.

Here the CDR3 DNA reads TGTGCCAGCACGCAGACACAGAAAGGCCCTGAAGCTTTCTTT. Amino acids: CASTQTQKGPEAFF. The chain couples TRBV6-5 to TRBJ1-1, with D unresolved. The germline V gene encodes CDR1 MNHEY and CDR2 SVGAGI. Trimming pared 7 bases from V and 6 bases from J, leaving 18 bases between. The CDR3 is 14 amino acids.